Listed below are T cell receptor beta chains from one sample, sequenced in a study of blood T cell repertoires in COVID-19. Profiled with immunoSEQ multiplex PCR; TCRdb holds only in-frame clones, not every one. This table holds around 200,000 clones, 70% to 90% found once. Sequenced material: PBMCs or T cells enriched from blood (not recorded which). Receptors originate from a woman aged 30 to 39 who had been exposed to COVID-19. Both conserved end residues are part of each CDR3. The D gene is left open where the match is weak. Clone size is shown for a subset of rows, as once, few, many or a class of expanded clone.

CDR3aa: CAIKGAGTDNEAFF
CDR3nt: TGTGCCATCAAGGGAGCCGGGACAGATAATGAAGCTTTCTTT
abundance: NA
j_gene: TRBJ1-1
v_gene: TRBV10-3
d_gene: TRBD1

CDR3aa: CASSLTKGPLFF
CDR3nt: TGTGCCAGCAGCCTCACTAAAGGTCCCCTGTTTTTT
abundance: once
j_gene: TRBJ1-4
v_gene: TRBV14
d_gene: NA

CDR3aa: CASSEVTGNTIYF
CDR3nt: TGTGCCAGCAGTGAAGTAACTGGAAACACCATATATTTT
abundance: NA
j_gene: TRBJ1-3
v_gene: TRBV2
d_gene: NA

CDR3aa: CASSSYPGSTFDTQYF
CDR3nt: TGCGCCAGCAGCTCCTATCCGGGGTCGACATTCGATACGCAGTATTTT
abundance: NA
j_gene: TRBJ2-3
v_gene: TRBV5-1
d_gene: NA

CDR3aa: CASSLADRLNTEAFF
CDR3nt: TGTGCCAGCAGCTTGGCCGACAGACTGAACACTGAAGCTTTCTTT
abundance: NA
j_gene: TRBJ1-1
v_gene: TRBV7-6
d_gene: NA

CDR3aa: CATSDGRRTANTEAFF
CDR3nt: TGTGCCACCAGTGATGGCCGGAGGACAGCGAACACTGAAGCTTTCTTT
abundance: NA
j_gene: TRBJ1-1
v_gene: TRBV24-1
d_gene: NA

CDR3aa: CASTSPRGRASRANTEAFF
CDR3nt: TGTGCCAGTACCTCACCCCGTGGCAGGGCGTCTAGGGCGAACACTGAAGCTTTCTTT
abundance: NA
j_gene: TRBJ1-1
v_gene: TRBV19
d_gene: NA

CDR3aa: CASSQGQMNTEAFF
CDR3nt: TGTGCCAGTAGCCAGGGACAGATGAACACTGAAGCTTTCTTT
abundance: few
j_gene: TRBJ1-1
v_gene: TRBV19
d_gene: TRBD1

CDR3aa: CASTYGDRDADTQYF
CDR3nt: TGTGCCAGCACATATGGGGACAGGGATGCAGATACGCAGTATTTT
abundance: NA
j_gene: TRBJ2-3
v_gene: TRBV7-9
d_gene: TRBD1

CDR3aa: CASSLGESPGNTIYF
CDR3nt: TGTGCCAGCAGCTTAGGAGAATCCCCTGGAAACACCATATATTTT
abundance: NA
j_gene: TRBJ1-3
v_gene: TRBV11-3
d_gene: NA

CDR3aa: CATSDGFSGYF
CDR3nt: TGTGCCACCAGTGATGGTTTCTCCGGGTATTTT
abundance: NA
j_gene: TRBJ2-3
v_gene: TRBV24-1
d_gene: NA

CDR3aa: CASSLEAGGGYGYTF
CDR3nt: TGCGCCAGCAGCTTGGAGGCAGGGGGAGGCTATGGCTACACCTTC
abundance: NA
j_gene: TRBJ1-2
v_gene: TRBV5-1
d_gene: TRBD1

CDR3aa: CASSGSTGLSYGYTF
CDR3nt: TGTGCCAGCAGCGGTTCGACAGGGCTCTCCTATGGCTACACCTTC
abundance: NA
j_gene: TRBJ1-2
v_gene: TRBV9
d_gene: TRBD1

CDR3aa: CAMGQAHYNSPLHF
CDR3nt: TGTGCCATGGGACAGGCCCATTATAATTCACCCCTCCACTTT
abundance: NA
j_gene: TRBJ1-6
v_gene: TRBV6-4
d_gene: TRBD1

CDR3aa: CASSFSGRDGELFF
CDR3nt: TGTGCCAGCAGCTTTTCCGGGCGGGACGGGGAGCTGTTTTTT
abundance: few
j_gene: TRBJ2-2
v_gene: TRBV7-3
d_gene: NA

CDR3aa: CASSPGGWLTSYEQYF
CDR3nt: TGTGCCAGCAGCCCTGGGGGGTGGCTTACCTCTTACGAGCAGTACTTC
abundance: NA
j_gene: TRBJ2-7
v_gene: TRBV5-8
d_gene: NA

CDR3aa: CASSLDPSGGIGNTIYF
CDR3nt: TGTGCCAGCAGCTTGGATCCCTCAGGGGGGATTGGAAACACCATATATTTT
abundance: NA
j_gene: TRBJ1-3
v_gene: TRBV5-5
d_gene: TRBD1

CDR3aa: CASSQDVTGFRKNTEAFF
CDR3nt: TGCGCCAGCAGCCAAGACGTTACAGGGTTTCGGAAAAACACTGAAGCTTTCTTT
abundance: NA
j_gene: TRBJ1-1
v_gene: TRBV4-1
d_gene: NA

CDR3aa: CAWAGANTDTQYF
CDR3nt: TGTGCCTGGGCGGGAGCAAACACAGATACGCAGTATTTT
abundance: NA
j_gene: TRBJ2-3
v_gene: TRBV30
d_gene: TRBD2

CDR3aa: CATSSRRGNTEAFF
CDR3nt: TGTGCCACCAGTTCCCGACGGGGGAACACTGAAGCTTTCTTT
abundance: NA
j_gene: TRBJ1-1
v_gene: TRBV15
d_gene: NA

CDR3aa: CASKTGDGYEQYF
CDR3nt: TGCGCCAGCAAGACAGGGGACGGGTACGAGCAGTACTTC
abundance: once
j_gene: TRBJ2-7
v_gene: TRBV5-1
d_gene: TRBD1

CDR3aa: CASSPRGGEFKTGELFF
CDR3nt: TGTGCCAGCAGCCCCCGGGGGGGCGAGTTTAAGACCGGGGAGCTGTTTTTT
abundance: NA
j_gene: TRBJ2-2
v_gene: TRBV9
d_gene: TRBD2

CDR3aa: CAEWAGSTYGYTF
CDR3nt: TGCGCCGAATGGGCGGGGTCCACATATGGCTACACCTTC
abundance: once
j_gene: TRBJ1-2
v_gene: TRBV5-1
d_gene: NA

CDR3aa: CASRTGGFGNTEAFF
CDR3nt: TGTGCCAGTAGGACAGGGGGCTTTGGGAACACTGAAGCTTTCTTT
abundance: NA
j_gene: TRBJ1-1
v_gene: TRBV19
d_gene: TRBD1

CDR3aa: CASIGQGATGELFF
CDR3nt: TGTGCCAGCATCGGACAGGGGGCGACCGGGGAGCTGTTTTTT
abundance: NA
j_gene: TRBJ2-2
v_gene: TRBV21-1
d_gene: NA

CDR3aa: CASRDGGRTWTEAFF
CDR3nt: TGCGCCAGCAGAGACGGGGGGCGGACTTGGACTGAAGCTTTCTTT
abundance: NA
j_gene: TRBJ1-1
v_gene: TRBV5-1
d_gene: NA

CDR3aa: CATSRSSGVHTGELFF
CDR3nt: TGTGCCACCAGCAGATCTAGCGGGGTCCACACCGGGGAGCTGTTTTTT
abundance: NA
j_gene: TRBJ2-2
v_gene: TRBV15
d_gene: TRBD2

CDR3aa: CASSSAGTSGAYEQYF
CDR3nt: TGCGCCAGCAGCAGCGCCGGGACTAGCGGGGCCTACGAGCAGTACTTC
abundance: NA
j_gene: TRBJ2-7
v_gene: TRBV5-1
d_gene: TRBD2

CDR3aa: CASSLQGAGNQPQHF
CDR3nt: TGCGCCAGCAGCTTGCAGGGGGCGGGCAATCAGCCCCAGCATTTT
abundance: NA
j_gene: TRBJ1-5
v_gene: TRBV5-1
d_gene: TRBD1

CDR3aa: CASSQYDRLANYGYTF
CDR3nt: TGTGCCAGCAGCCAATACGACAGACTCGCTAACTATGGCTACACCTTC
abundance: once
j_gene: TRBJ1-2
v_gene: TRBV3-1/TRBV3-2
d_gene: NA

CDR3aa: CASSRLASSYNEQFF
CDR3nt: TGTGCCAGCAGCCGATTAGCCTCCTCCTACAATGAGCAGTTCTTC
abundance: NA
j_gene: TRBJ2-1
v_gene: TRBV4-2
d_gene: NA

CDR3aa: CAWSKTGVGYGYTF
CDR3nt: TGTGCCTGGAGTAAAACAGGGGTAGGGTATGGCTACACCTTC
abundance: NA
j_gene: TRBJ1-2
v_gene: TRBV30
d_gene: TRBD1

CDR3aa: CASSRDSNSPLHF
CDR3nt: TGCGCCAGCAGCAGGGACTCCAATTCACCCCTCCACTTT
abundance: NA
j_gene: TRBJ1-6
v_gene: TRBV5-1
d_gene: NA

CDR3aa: CASSALSGGPTDTQYF
CDR3nt: TGTGCCAGCAGCGCATTGTCGGGGGGGCCGACAGATACGCAGTATTTT
abundance: few
j_gene: TRBJ2-3
v_gene: TRBV9
d_gene: TRBD2

CDR3aa: CASSVAGLGGDTQYF
CDR3nt: TGTGCCAGCAGCGTAGCAGGACTAGGAGGGGATACGCAGTATTTT
abundance: NA
j_gene: TRBJ2-3
v_gene: TRBV9
d_gene: TRBD2

CDR3aa: CASSPSGSASYGYTF
CDR3nt: TGTGCCAGCAGCCCGTCAGGGTCCGCATCCTATGGCTACACCTTC
abundance: NA
j_gene: TRBJ1-2
v_gene: TRBV11-2
d_gene: NA

CDR3aa: CASSLTSGGLTYNEQFF
CDR3nt: TGTGCCAGTAGTCTAACTAGCGGGGGACTGACCTACAATGAGCAGTTCTTC
abundance: NA
j_gene: TRBJ2-1
v_gene: TRBV19
d_gene: TRBD2

CDR3aa: CASTGTFLHSSRFF
CDR3nt: TGTGCCAGCACCGGGACATTCCTTCATAGCAGTCGGTTCTTC
abundance: NA
j_gene: TRBJ2-1
v_gene: TRBV2
d_gene: NA

CDR3aa: CATAGGDNSPLHF
CDR3nt: TGTGCCACCGCGGGGGGGGATAATTCACCCCTCCACTTT
abundance: NA
j_gene: TRBJ1-6
v_gene: TRBV15
d_gene: NA

CDR3aa: CASSQDQLAGGHGGEQFF
CDR3nt: TGCGCCAGCAGCCAAGATCAACTAGCGGGGGGGCATGGCGGTGAGCAGTTCTTC
abundance: NA
j_gene: TRBJ2-1
v_gene: TRBV4-1
d_gene: TRBD2

CDR3aa: CATSDFRGHGTGELFF
CDR3nt: TGTGCCACCAGTGATTTTCGAGGGCACGGTACCGGGGAGCTGTTTTTT
abundance: NA
j_gene: TRBJ2-2
v_gene: TRBV24-1
d_gene: NA

CDR3aa: CAIRRSGSNQPQHF
CDR3nt: TGTGCCATCCGCCGCTCGGGTAGCAATCAGCCCCAGCATTTT
abundance: NA
j_gene: TRBJ1-5
v_gene: TRBV10-3
d_gene: NA